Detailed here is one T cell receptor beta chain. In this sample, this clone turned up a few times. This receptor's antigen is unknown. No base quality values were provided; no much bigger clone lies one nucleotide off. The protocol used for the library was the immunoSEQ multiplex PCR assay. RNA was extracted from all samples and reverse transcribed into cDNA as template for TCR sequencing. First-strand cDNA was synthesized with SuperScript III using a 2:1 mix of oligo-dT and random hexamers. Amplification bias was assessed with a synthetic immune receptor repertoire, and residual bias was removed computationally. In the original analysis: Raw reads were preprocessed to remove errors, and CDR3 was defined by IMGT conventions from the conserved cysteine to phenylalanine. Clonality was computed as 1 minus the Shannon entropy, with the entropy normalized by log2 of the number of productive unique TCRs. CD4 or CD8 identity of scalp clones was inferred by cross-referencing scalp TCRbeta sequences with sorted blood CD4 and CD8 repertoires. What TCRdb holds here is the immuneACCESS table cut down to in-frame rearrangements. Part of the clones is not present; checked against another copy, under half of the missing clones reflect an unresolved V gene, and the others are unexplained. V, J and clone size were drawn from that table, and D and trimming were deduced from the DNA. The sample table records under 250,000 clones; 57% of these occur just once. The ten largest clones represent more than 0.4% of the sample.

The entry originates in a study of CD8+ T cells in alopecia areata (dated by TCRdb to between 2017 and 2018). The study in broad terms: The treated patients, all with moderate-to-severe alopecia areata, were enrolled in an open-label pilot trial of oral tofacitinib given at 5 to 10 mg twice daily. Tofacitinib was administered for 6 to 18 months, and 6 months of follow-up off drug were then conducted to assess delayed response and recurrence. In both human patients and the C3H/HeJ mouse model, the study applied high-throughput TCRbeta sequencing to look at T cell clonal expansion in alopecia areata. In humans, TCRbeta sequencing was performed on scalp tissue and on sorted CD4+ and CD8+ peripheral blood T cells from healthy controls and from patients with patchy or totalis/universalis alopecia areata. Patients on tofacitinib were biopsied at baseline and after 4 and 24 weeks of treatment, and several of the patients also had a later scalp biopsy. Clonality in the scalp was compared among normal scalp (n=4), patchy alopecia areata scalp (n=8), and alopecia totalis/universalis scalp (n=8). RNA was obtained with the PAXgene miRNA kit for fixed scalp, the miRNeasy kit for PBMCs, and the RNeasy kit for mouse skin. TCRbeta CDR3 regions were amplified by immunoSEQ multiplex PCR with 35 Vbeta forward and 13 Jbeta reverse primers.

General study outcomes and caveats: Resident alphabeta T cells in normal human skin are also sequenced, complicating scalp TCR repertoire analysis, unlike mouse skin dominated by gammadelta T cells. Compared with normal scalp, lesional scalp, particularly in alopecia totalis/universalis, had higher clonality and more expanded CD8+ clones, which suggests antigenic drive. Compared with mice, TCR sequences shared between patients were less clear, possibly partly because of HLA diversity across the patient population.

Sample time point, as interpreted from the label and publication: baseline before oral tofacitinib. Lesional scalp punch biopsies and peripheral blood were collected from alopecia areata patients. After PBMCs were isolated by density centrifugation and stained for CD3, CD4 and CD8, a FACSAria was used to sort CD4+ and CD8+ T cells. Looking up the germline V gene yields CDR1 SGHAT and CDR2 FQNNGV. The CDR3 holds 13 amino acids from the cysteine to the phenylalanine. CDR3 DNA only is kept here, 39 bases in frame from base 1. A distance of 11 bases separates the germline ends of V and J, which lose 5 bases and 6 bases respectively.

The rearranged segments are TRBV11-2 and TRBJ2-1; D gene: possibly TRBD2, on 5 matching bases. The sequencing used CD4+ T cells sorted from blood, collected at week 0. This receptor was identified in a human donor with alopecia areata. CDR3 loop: CASSPRRGNEQFF. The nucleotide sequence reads TGTGCCAGCAGCCCCAGACGGGGCAATGAGCAGTTCTTC.